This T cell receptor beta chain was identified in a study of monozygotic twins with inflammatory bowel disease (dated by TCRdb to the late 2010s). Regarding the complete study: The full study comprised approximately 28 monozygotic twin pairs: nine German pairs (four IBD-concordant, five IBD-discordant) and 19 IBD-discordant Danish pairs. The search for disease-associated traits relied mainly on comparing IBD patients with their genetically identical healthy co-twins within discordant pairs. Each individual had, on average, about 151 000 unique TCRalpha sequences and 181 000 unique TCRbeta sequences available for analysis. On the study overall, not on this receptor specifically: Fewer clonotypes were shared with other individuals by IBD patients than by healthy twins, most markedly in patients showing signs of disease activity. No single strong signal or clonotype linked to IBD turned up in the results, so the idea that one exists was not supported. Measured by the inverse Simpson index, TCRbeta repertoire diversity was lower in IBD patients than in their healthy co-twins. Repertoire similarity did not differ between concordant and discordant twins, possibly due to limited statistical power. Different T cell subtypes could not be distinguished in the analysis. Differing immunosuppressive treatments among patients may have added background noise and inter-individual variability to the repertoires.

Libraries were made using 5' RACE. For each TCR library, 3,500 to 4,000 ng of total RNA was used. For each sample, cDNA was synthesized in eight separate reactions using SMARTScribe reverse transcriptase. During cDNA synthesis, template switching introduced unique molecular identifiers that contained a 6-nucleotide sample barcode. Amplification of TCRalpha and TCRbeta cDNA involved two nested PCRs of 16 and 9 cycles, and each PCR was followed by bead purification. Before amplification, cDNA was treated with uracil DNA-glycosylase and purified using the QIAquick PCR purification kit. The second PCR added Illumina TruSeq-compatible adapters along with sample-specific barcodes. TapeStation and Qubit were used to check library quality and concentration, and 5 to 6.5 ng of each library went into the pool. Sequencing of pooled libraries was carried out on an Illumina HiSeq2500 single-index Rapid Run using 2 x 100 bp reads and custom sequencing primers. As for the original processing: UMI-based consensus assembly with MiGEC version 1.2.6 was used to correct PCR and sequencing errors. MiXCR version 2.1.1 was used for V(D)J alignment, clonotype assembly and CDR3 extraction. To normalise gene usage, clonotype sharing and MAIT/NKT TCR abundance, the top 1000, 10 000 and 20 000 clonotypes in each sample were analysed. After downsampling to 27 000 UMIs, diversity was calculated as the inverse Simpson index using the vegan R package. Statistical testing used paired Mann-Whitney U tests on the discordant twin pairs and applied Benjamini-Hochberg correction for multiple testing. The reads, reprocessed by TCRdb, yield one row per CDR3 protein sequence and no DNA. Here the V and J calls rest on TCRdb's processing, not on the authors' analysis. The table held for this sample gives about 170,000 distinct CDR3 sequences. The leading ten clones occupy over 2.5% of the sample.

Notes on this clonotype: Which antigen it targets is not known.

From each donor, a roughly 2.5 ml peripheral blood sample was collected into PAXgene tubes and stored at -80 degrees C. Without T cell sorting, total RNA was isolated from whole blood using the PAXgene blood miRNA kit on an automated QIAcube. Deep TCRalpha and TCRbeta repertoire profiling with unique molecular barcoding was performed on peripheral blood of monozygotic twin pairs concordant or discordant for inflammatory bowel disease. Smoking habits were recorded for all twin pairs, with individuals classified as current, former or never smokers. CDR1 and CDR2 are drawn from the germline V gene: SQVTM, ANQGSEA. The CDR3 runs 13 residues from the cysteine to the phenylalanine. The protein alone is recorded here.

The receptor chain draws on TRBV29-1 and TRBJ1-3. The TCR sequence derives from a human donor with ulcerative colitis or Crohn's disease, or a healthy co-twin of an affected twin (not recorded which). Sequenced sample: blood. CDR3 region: CSVSHSSGNTIYF.